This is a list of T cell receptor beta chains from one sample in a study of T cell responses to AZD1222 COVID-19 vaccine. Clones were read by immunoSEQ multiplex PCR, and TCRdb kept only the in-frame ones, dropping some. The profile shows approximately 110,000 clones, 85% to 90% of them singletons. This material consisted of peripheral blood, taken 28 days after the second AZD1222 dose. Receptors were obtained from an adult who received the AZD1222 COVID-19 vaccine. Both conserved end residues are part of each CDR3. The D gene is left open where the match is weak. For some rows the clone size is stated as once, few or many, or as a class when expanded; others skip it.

cdr3_nt: TGTGCCAGCAGTGAAGGGCGGATGAACACTGAAGCTTTCTTT
cdr3_aa: CASSEGRMNTEAFF
j_call: TRBJ1-1
clone_size: once
d_call: NA
v_call: TRBV6-1

cdr3_nt: TGTGCCATCAGTGAGTCGGCCAGGGAGTACGAGCAGTACTTC
cdr3_aa: CAISESAREYEQYF
j_call: TRBJ2-7
clone_size: NA
d_call: NA
v_call: TRBV10-3

cdr3_nt: TGTGCCAGCAGATCACATAGCGTGAACACTGAAGCTTTCTTT
cdr3_aa: CASRSHSVNTEAFF
j_call: TRBJ1-1
clone_size: NA
d_call: NA
v_call: TRBV28

cdr3_nt: TGTGCCAGCAGTCCTATGGCGGTTCGGGAGACCCAGTACTTC
cdr3_aa: CASSPMAVRETQYF
j_call: TRBJ2-5
clone_size: NA
d_call: NA
v_call: TRBV2

cdr3_nt: TGTGCTGGGGGGGCCGAGATTAATTCACCCCTCCACTTT
cdr3_aa: CAGGAEINSPLHF
j_call: TRBJ1-6
clone_size: NA
d_call: NA
v_call: TRBV2

cdr3_nt: TGTGCCAGCAGCCCGCCCGGGGGACTATTCTACACCTTC
cdr3_aa: CASSPPGGLFYTF
j_call: TRBJ1-2
clone_size: NA
d_call: NA
v_call: TRBV6-5

cdr3_nt: TGTGCCAGTACTCTACCGGGGGGGAGGACTGAGCAGTTCTTC
cdr3_aa: CASTLPGGRTEQFF
j_call: TRBJ2-1
clone_size: once
d_call: TRBD2
v_call: TRBV19

cdr3_nt: TGTGCCAGCAGTTTAGCGCAGGGCACTGCTTTCTTT
cdr3_aa: CASSLAQGTAFF
j_call: TRBJ1-1
clone_size: NA
d_call: NA
v_call: TRBV12-3/TRBV12-4

cdr3_nt: TGTGCCAGCAGCGCGTATACCGGGACTCTCACCGGGGAGCTGTTTTTT
cdr3_aa: CASSAYTGTLTGELFF
j_call: TRBJ2-2
clone_size: NA
d_call: NA
v_call: TRBV9

cdr3_nt: TGCGCCAGCAGCTTCTTGTTCCGCACTGAAGCTTTCTTT
cdr3_aa: CASSFLFRTEAFF
j_call: TRBJ1-1
clone_size: NA
d_call: NA
v_call: TRBV5-1

cdr3_nt: TGCGCCAGCAGCCAAGGCTCCCTAAATAGCAATCAGCCCCAGCATTTT
cdr3_aa: CASSQGSLNSNQPQHF
j_call: TRBJ1-5
clone_size: NA
d_call: NA
v_call: TRBV4-1

cdr3_nt: TGCGCCAGCAGCCCCTCGGGGACAGGTGATTCACCCCTCCACTTT
cdr3_aa: CASSPSGTGDSPLHF
j_call: TRBJ1-6
clone_size: NA
d_call: TRBD1
v_call: TRBV4-3

cdr3_nt: TGTGCCAGTAGTATAAGCTGGGGGGTTTCGGACGAGCAGTACTTC
cdr3_aa: CASSISWGVSDEQYF
j_call: TRBJ2-7
clone_size: NA
d_call: NA
v_call: TRBV19

cdr3_nt: TGCAGTGCTAGACGGGTTGACATTCAGTACTTC
cdr3_aa: CSARRVDIQYF
j_call: TRBJ2-4
clone_size: NA
d_call: NA
v_call: TRBV20-1

cdr3_nt: TGCAGCGTTTCAGAATTCAATGAAAAACTGTTTTTT
cdr3_aa: CSVSEFNEKLFF
j_call: TRBJ1-4
clone_size: once
d_call: NA
v_call: TRBV29-1

cdr3_nt: TGTGCCAGCAGCTTACAGGGTCCGGGCGAGCAGTACTTC
cdr3_aa: CASSLQGPGEQYF
j_call: TRBJ2-7
clone_size: once
d_call: NA
v_call: TRBV11-1

cdr3_nt: TGTGCCAGCAGGACCCCGGGGACAGGGGGTCAAAAACTGTTTTTT
cdr3_aa: CASRTPGTGGQKLFF
j_call: TRBJ1-4
clone_size: NA
d_call: TRBD1
v_call: TRBV25-1

cdr3_nt: TGTGCCAGCAGCTTAAACAACGTCTACGAGCAGTACTTC
cdr3_aa: CASSLNNVYEQYF
j_call: TRBJ2-7
clone_size: NA
d_call: NA
v_call: TRBV11-2

cdr3_nt: TGTGCCAGCAGCCGCGAGGGGAGCACAGATACGCAGTATTTT
cdr3_aa: CASSREGSTDTQYF
j_call: TRBJ2-3
clone_size: NA
d_call: NA
v_call: TRBV11-1

cdr3_nt: TGCGCCAGCAGCTTGGGACAGGGAGAGGCAGATACGCAGTATTTT
cdr3_aa: CASSLGQGEADTQYF
j_call: TRBJ2-3
clone_size: once
d_call: TRBD1
v_call: TRBV5-1

cdr3_nt: TGTGCCTGGAGTGTACAAGGGGCGGACACCGGGGAGCTGTTTTTT
cdr3_aa: CAWSVQGADTGELFF
j_call: TRBJ2-2
clone_size: medium-sized
d_call: NA
v_call: TRBV30

cdr3_nt: TGCGCCAGCAGCTTCTCGGGTGGGGCTGGGACGGAGCTGTTTTTT
cdr3_aa: CASSFSGGAGTELFF
j_call: TRBJ2-2
clone_size: few
d_call: NA
v_call: TRBV5-1

cdr3_nt: TGTGCCAGCAGCGTAGTGCAGCAGGGACACGAAAAACTGTTTTTT
cdr3_aa: CASSVVQQGHEKLFF
j_call: TRBJ1-4
clone_size: NA
d_call: NA
v_call: TRBV9

cdr3_nt: TGCGCCAGCAGGGCACAGTCCAACTCTGGAAACACCATATATTTT
cdr3_aa: CASRAQSNSGNTIYF
j_call: TRBJ1-3
clone_size: NA
d_call: NA
v_call: TRBV5-1

cdr3_nt: TGTGCCAGCAGCTTGTGGGTTAGAGAGACCCAGTACTTC
cdr3_aa: CASSLWVRETQYF
j_call: TRBJ2-5
clone_size: NA
d_call: NA
v_call: TRBV5-5

cdr3_nt: TGTGCCAGTCAGAGGGGACAGATTAATTCACCCCTCCACTTT
cdr3_aa: CASQRGQINSPLHF
j_call: TRBJ1-6
clone_size: once
d_call: TRBD1
v_call: TRBV19

cdr3_nt: TGTGCCTGGACAGTTCTAGAGGAGCAGTTCTTC
cdr3_aa: CAWTVLEEQFF
j_call: TRBJ2-1
clone_size: NA
d_call: NA
v_call: TRBV30

cdr3_nt: TGTGCCAGCAGCTTAGCGGTTGGACAGGGGGGCGGAAACACCATATATTTT
cdr3_aa: CASSLAVGQGGGNTIYF
j_call: TRBJ1-3
clone_size: NA
d_call: TRBD1
v_call: TRBV7-2

cdr3_nt: TGTGCCAGCAGCTCCAACCCATCTGGGGCCAACGTCCTGACTTTC
cdr3_aa: CASSSNPSGANVLTF
j_call: TRBJ2-6
clone_size: NA
d_call: NA
v_call: TRBV7-6

cdr3_nt: TGTGCCAGCAAAAAGAATGAAAAACTGTTTTTT
cdr3_aa: CASKKNEKLFF
j_call: TRBJ1-4
clone_size: NA
d_call: NA
v_call: TRBV6-5

cdr3_nt: TGTGCCAGCAGCGCCGACAGTAATTCACCCCTCCACTTT
cdr3_aa: CASSADSNSPLHF
j_call: TRBJ1-6
clone_size: NA
d_call: NA
v_call: TRBV7-2

cdr3_nt: TGTGCCAGCAACACACCCATGGGGAGCACTGAAGCTTTCTTT
cdr3_aa: CASNTPMGSTEAFF
j_call: TRBJ1-1
clone_size: NA
d_call: NA
v_call: TRBV6-5

cdr3_nt: TGTGCCAGCGGTCGACTTGGCCTATCCTACGAGCAGTACTTC
cdr3_aa: CASGRLGLSYEQYF
j_call: TRBJ2-7
clone_size: NA
d_call: NA
v_call: TRBV28

cdr3_nt: TGTGCCAGCACCACGTCCTTGGATCAGACTGAAGCTTTCTTT
cdr3_aa: CASTTSLDQTEAFF
j_call: TRBJ1-1
clone_size: NA
d_call: NA
v_call: TRBV6-5

cdr3_nt: TGTGCCAGCAGCCGTGACTCGCTGAACACTGAAGCTTTCTTT
cdr3_aa: CASSRDSLNTEAFF
j_call: TRBJ1-1
clone_size: NA
d_call: NA
v_call: TRBV11-3